A selection of T cell receptor beta chains follows, all from one sample in a study of neurological immune-mediated disorders. MiXCR was run by TCRdb on the 5' RACE reads, yielding one entry per CDR3 protein. The sample records roughly 67,000 distinct CDR3 sequences, 4.1% being singletons. The specimen was PBMCs. These receptors came from a man aged 50-60 years with multiple sclerosis. CDR3s include the opening cysteine and the closing phenylalanine or tryptophan. D genes are given only for firm matches. Clone size, where shown, is once, few, many, or a class for clones that have expanded.

TRBJ2-5,TRBV7-6,NA,few,TGTGCCAGCAGCCAGGGGACTGCGGAGACCCAGTACTTC,CASSQGTAETQYF
TRBJ1-3,TRBV12-3/TRBV12-4,NA,many,TGTGCCAGCAGTTTCTTTACGGGCTCTGGAAACACCATATATTTT,CASSFFTGSGNTIYF
TRBJ1-1,TRBV7-2,NA,many,TGTGCCAGCAGCTTCCAGGGTTCCACTGAAGCTTTCTTT,CASSFQGSTEAFF
TRBJ1-1,TRBV18,NA,many,TGTGCCAGCTCACCACTGGTCGGAGCGGACACTGAAGCTTTCTTT,CASSPLVGADTEAFF
TRBJ2-7,TRBV12-3/TRBV12-4,TRBD1,many,TGTGCCAGCAGTTGGGACAGCTCCTACGAGCAGTACTTC,CASSWDSSYEQYF
TRBJ2-3,TRBV20-1,NA,many,TGCAGTGCTAGAGATTGGGATTTTACGGGACCTAGCGACATAGATACGCAGTATTTT,CSARDWDFTGPSDIDTQYF
TRBJ1-5,TRBV6-2/TRBV6-3,TRBD1,many,TGTGCCAGCAGCCACCGGACAGGGCATCAGCCCCAGCATTTT,CASSHRTGHQPQHF
TRBJ2-3,TRBV3-1,NA,few,TGTGCCAGCAGCCAAGATCGTGGCGCAGGGACTAGCACAGATACGCAGTATTTT,CASSQDRGAGTSTDTQYF
TRBJ2-7,TRBV10-3,NA,many,TGTGCCACCGGGCGGGTGTCCTCCTACGAGCAGTACTTC,CATGRVSSYEQYF
TRBJ2-1,TRBV6-5,NA,few,TGTGCCAGCAGTTACGGGTTCGGTGAGCAGTTCTTC,CASSYGFGEQFF
TRBJ1-1,TRBV5-1,NA,many,TGCGCCAGCAGCCCTGGGGGGTGGGACTCTGAAGCTTTCTTT,CASSPGGWDSEAFF
TRBJ2-3,TRBV5-1,TRBD1,many,TGCGCCAGCAGCCCGGGACAGCTAAGCGCAGATACGCAGTATTTT,CASSPGQLSADTQYF
TRBJ2-3,TRBV5-1,NA,many,TGCGCCAGCAGCTTGGACAAAGCCGTGGATACGCAGTATTTT,CASSLDKAVDTQYF
TRBJ1-1,TRBV7-6,NA,many,TGTGCCAGCAGCTTACAGGGGCCTGTTGCCACTGAAGCTTTCTTT,CASSLQGPVATEAFF
TRBJ1-6,TRBV25-1,NA,many,TGTGCCAGCAGTGAGAGCTCCTATAATTCACCCCTCCACTTT,CASSESSYNSPLHF
TRBJ1-1,TRBV7-6,NA,many,TGTGCCAGCAGCTTGGGGGGGGATGCGGCTGAAGCTTTCTTT,CASSLGGDAAEAFF
TRBJ1-5,TRBV5-6,NA,many,TGTGCCAGCAGCCAGACCAGAGGGAGTCAGCCCCAGCATTTT,CASSQTRGSQPQHF
TRBJ1-5,TRBV20-1,NA,many,TGCAGTGCTCTTCCGGGGGGTGGCTACAATCAGCCCCAGCATTTT,CSALPGGGYNQPQHF
TRBJ2-1,TRBV5-1,TRBD2,many,TGCGCCAGCAGCCTTAGCGGGGGGCTGGGGAATGAGCAGTTCTTC,CASSLSGGLGNEQFF
TRBJ1-5,TRBV3-1,TRBD1,many,TGTGCCAGCAGCCAAGGACAGGGGTTGCAGCCCCAGAATTTT,CASSQGQGLQPQNF
TRBJ2-1,TRBV5-1,TRBD2,many,TGCGCCAGCAGGCGGGGGGCGGCTCAAGGGAATGAGCAGTTCTTC,CASRRGAAQGNEQFF
TRBJ2-5,TRBV14,TRBD1,few,TGTGCCAGCAGCCGAAGAAGGAGGCCGGGACAGGGCGTCATGGAGACCCAGTACTTC,CASSRRRRPGQGVMETQYF
TRBJ2-7,TRBV5-1,NA,many,TGCGCCAGCTCCCTCGGGTACGAGCAGTACTTC,CASSLGYEQYF
TRBJ1-2,TRBV5-1,NA,many,TGCGCCAGCAGCTTCGGACCCCCAGAGGGCTACACCTTC,CASSFGPPEGYTF
TRBJ2-3,TRBV20-1,TRBD2,many,TGCAGTGCTAGAGTTGGGCGGGGGGGCACAGATACGCAGTATTTT,CSARVGRGGTDTQYF
TRBJ1-2,TRBV10-3,NA,many,TGTGCCATCAGTGAGTCTACTTATGGCTACACCTTC,CAISESTYGYTF
TRBJ2-5,TRBV12-3/TRBV12-4,TRBD2,many,TGTGCCAGCAGCAAGACTAGCGGGGGAACCGGGGAGACCCAGTACTTC,CASSKTSGGTGETQYF
TRBJ1-1,TRBV5-1,NA,many,TGCGCCAGCAGCGTAAGTCCGACAGCTATGAACACTGAAGCTTTCTTT,CASSVSPTAMNTEAFF
TRBJ1-1,TRBV12-3/TRBV12-4,NA,few,TGTGCCAGCAGTTTCTCTGGGAACACTGAAGCTTTCTTT,CASSFSGNTEAFF
TRBJ2-7,TRBV6-5,NA,many,TGTGCCAGCAGTTACTCCGAGACACTTCCCTACGAGCAGTACTTC,CASSYSETLPYEQYF
TRBJ2-7,TRBV12-3/TRBV12-4,NA,many,TGTGCCAGCAGTTCGCACACGGGGAGCTCCTACGAGCAGTACTTC,CASSSHTGSSYEQYF
TRBJ1-6,TRBV12-3/TRBV12-4,NA,many,TGTGCCAGCAGCCATCAGGGGTATGATTCACCCCTCAACTTT,CASSHQGYDSPLNF
TRBJ1-4,TRBV4-2,TRBD1,many,TGTGCCAGCAGCCCTGGACAGGGGGCGGTAATCGAAAAACTGTTTTTT,CASSPGQGAVIEKLFF
TRBJ1-6,TRBV6-5,NA,NA,TGTGCCAGCAGTTCCCAACAGAGCACGCGAAGTTCACCCCTCCACTTT,CASSSQQSTRSSPLHF
TRBJ1-2,TRBV7-2,NA,many,TGTGCCAGCAGCTTAGCGCAGCTAACCTATGGCTACACCTTC,CASSLAQLTYGYTF
TRBJ1-4,TRBV3-1,NA,many,TGTGCCAGCAGCCAATCCCGGGCCTTCGGCGAGGAAAAACTGTTTTTT,CASSQSRAFGEEKLFF
TRBJ2-5,TRBV27,NA,many,TGTGCCAGCAGTTTATTGGACCATGGGACCCAGTACTTC,CASSLLDHGTQYF
TRBJ2-7,TRBV6-6,NA,many,TGTGCCAGCAGTTACGGGGCAGGGGACGCCTACGAGCAGTACTTC,CASSYGAGDAYEQYF
TRBJ1-1,TRBV5-1,NA,NA,TGCGCCAGCAGCCGCGATTACACTGAAGCTTTCTTT,CASSRDYTEAFF